Included here is one T cell receptor (beta chain) sequence, with context. The antigen remains undetermined. The data originate from a study of PD-1 blockade in classical Hodgkin lymphoma. Study-wide points: What drove the repertoire differences, possibly disease activity or prior therapy, has not been defined. Relapsed/refractory patients reportedly had the lowest baseline TCR diversity, below newly diagnosed patients, who were below healthy donors.

Some clones are missing from TCRdb's copy, which holds only in-frame ones; the method was immunoSEQ multiplex PCR. The table records 110,000 or so clones, 89% of them present only once. Noted time point: cycle 4 day 1 (C4D1), after about 6 weeks of nivolumab. Brentuximab vedotin exposure varied, and every patient relapsed after autologous stem cell transplantation. Specimen: peripheral blood mononuclear cells (PBMCs), collected before the fourth cycle of nivolumab. This sequence originates from a human donor with classical Hodgkin lymphoma.

CDR3 sequence reads: CASRGPFGTYGYTF. The DNA for the CDR3 is TGTGCCAGCAGAGGGCCCTTTGGGACCTATGGCTACACCTTC. The V and J genes are TRBV6-1 and TRBJ1-2; tentatively, D is TRBD1 (5 bases). This CDR3 is built from 14 residues. Trimming left V 6 bases short and J 4 bases short, with 15 bases between. Germline CDR1 MNHNS, CDR2 SASEGT.